The text below deals with one T cell receptor beta chain. TCR beta CDR3 regions were amplified from RNA transcripts. The primer set for the first-round RT-PCR of the TCR CDR3 was HTBI. TCRdb redid the calling of the multiplex PCR reads with MiXCR, one entry per CDR3 protein. Of around 270,000 distinct CDR3 sequences listed, approximately 18% were seen once; the top ten hold about two fifths. These data belong to a study of T cells in Graves' hyperthyroidism and ophthalmopathy. With 8 bases removed from V and 4 bases from J, the gap between germline ends came to 9 bases. The germline gives CDR1 MDHEN, CDR2 SYDVKM. The CDR3 length is 11 residues.

The sequenced sample consisted of blood. This sequence joins TRBV28 and TRBJ2-7, with D perhaps matching TRBD2 (5 bases). The clonotype was recovered from a man in his fifties or sixties with Graves' ophthalmopathy. In nucleotides, the CDR3 is TGTGCCAGCGGGAGAAGGTACGAGCAGTACTTC. Its translation: CASGRRYEQYF.